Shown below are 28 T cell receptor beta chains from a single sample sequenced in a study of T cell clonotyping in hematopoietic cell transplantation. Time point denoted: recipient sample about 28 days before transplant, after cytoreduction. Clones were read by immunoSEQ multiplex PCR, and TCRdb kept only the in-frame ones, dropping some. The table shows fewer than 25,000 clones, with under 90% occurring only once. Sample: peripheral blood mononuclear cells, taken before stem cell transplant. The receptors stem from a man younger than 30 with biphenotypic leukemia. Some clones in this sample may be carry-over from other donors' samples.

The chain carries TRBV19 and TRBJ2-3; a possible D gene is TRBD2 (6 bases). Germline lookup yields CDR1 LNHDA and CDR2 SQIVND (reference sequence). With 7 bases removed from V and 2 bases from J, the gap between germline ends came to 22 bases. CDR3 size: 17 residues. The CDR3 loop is CASTRMSSGGITDTQYF. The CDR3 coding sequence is TGTGCCAGTACTAGAATGAGTAGCGGTGGTATCACAGATACGCAGTATTTT.

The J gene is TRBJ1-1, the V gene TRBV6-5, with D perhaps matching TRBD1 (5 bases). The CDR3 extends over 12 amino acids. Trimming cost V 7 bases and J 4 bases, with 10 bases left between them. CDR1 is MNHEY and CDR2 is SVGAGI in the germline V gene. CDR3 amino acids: CASMGPPTEAFF. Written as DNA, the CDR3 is TGTGCCAGCATGGGGCCACCCACTGAAGCTTTCTTT.

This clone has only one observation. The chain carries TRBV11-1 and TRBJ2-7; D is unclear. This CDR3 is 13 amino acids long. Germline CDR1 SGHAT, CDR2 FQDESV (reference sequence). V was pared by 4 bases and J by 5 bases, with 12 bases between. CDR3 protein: CASSSARLNEQYF. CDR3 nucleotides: TGTGCCAGCAGCTCGGCTAGATTGAACGAGCAGTACTTC.

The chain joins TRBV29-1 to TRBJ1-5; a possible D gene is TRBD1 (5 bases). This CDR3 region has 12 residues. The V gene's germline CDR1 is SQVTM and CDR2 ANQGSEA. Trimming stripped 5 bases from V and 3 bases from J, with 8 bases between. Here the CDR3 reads CSVLDTNQPQHF. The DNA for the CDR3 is TGCAGCGTTTTGGACACCAATCAGCCCCAGCATTTT. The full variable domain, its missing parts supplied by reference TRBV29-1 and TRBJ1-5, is SAVISQKPSRDICQRGTSLTIQCQVDSQVTMMFWYRQQPGQSLTLIATANQGSEATYESGFVIDKFPISRPNLTFSTLTVSNMSPEDSSIYLCSVLDTNQPQHFGDGTRLSIL.

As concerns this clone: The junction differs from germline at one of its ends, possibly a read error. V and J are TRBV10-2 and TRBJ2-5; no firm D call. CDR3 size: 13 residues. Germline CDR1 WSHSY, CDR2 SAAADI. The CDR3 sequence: CASTKLGQGTQYF. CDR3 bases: TGCGCCAGCACCAAGCTGGGCCAAGGGACCCAGTACTTC.

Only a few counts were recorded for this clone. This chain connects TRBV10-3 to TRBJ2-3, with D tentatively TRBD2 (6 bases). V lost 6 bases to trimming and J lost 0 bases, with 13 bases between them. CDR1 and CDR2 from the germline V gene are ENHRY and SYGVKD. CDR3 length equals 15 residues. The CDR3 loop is CAIRGTGTSTDTQYF. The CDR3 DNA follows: TGTGCCATCAGGGGAACCGGGACTAGCACAGATACGCAGTATTTT.

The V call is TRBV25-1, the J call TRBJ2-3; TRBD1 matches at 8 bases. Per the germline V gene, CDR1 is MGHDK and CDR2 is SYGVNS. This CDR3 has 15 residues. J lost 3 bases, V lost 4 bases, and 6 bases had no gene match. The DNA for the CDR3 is TGTGCCAGCAGTGCAACAGGACAGGGTACAGATACGCAGTATTTT. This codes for CASSATGQGTDTQYF.

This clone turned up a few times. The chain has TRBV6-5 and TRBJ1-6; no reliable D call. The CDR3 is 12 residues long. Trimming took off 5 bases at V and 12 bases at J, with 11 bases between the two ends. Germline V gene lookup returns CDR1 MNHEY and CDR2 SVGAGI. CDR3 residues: CASSMTTGPLHF. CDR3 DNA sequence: TGTGCCAGCAGTATGACTACGGGACCCCTCCACTTT.

The CDR3 DNA sequence: TGTGCCAGTAGTACGGACAGGAACACTGAAGCTTTCTTT. Translating it yields CASSTDRNTEAFF. The gene calls are TRBV19 and TRBJ1-1; D may be TRBD1 (6 bases). Between the trimmed V and J ends, which lost 4 bases and 1 base, there was a span of 7 bases. This CDR3 is 13 amino acids long. Germline V gene lookup returns CDR1 LNHDA and CDR2 SQIVND (reference sequence).

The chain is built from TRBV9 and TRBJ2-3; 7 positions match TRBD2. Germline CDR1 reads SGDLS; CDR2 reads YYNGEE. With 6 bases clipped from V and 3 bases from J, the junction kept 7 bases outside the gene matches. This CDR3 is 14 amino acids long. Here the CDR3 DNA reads TGTGCCAGCACCCCGGGGGGTGGGACAGATACGCAGTATTTT. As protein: CASTPGGGTDTQYF.

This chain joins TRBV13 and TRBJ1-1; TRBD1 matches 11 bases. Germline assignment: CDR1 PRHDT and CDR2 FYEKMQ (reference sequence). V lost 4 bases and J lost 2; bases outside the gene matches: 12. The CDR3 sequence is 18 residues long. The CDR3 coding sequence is TGTGCCAGCAGCTCAACCATGGACAGGGGGCAGTTTAACACTGAAGCTTTCTTT. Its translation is CASSSTMDRGQFNTEAFF. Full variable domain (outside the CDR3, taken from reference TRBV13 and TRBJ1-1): AAGVIQSPRHLIKEKRETATLKCYPIPRHDTVYWYQQGPGQDPQFLISFYEKMQSDKGSIPDRFSAQQFSDYHSELNMSSLELGDSALYFCASSSTMDRGQFNTEAFFGQGTRLTVV.

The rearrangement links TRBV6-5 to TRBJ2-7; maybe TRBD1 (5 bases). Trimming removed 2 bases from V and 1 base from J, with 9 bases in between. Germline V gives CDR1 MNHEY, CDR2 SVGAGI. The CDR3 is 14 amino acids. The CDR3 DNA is TGTGCCAGCAGTTACAAGGGGTCGTCCTACGAGCAGTACTTC. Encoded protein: CASSYKGSSYEQYF.

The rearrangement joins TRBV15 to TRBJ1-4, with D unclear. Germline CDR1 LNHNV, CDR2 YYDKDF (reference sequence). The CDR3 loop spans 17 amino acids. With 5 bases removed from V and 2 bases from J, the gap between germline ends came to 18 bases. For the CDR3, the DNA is TGTGCCACCAGCCTACAGAGGACCGGGCAGACTAATGAAAAACTGTTTTTT. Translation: CATSLQRTGQTNEKLFF.

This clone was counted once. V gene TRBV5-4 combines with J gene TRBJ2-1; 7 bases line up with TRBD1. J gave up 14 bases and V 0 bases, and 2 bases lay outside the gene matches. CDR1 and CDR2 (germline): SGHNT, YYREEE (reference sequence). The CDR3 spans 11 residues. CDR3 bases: TGTGCCAGCAGCTTGGGACAGGGAGAGTTCTTC. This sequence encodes CASSLGQGEFF.

The CDR3 nucleotides are TGTGCCAGCAGCTTAGCGCCAGCGGGGATTTCAGAGACCCAGTACTTC. Translating gives CASSLAPAGISETQYF. The chain is built from TRBV7-2 and TRBJ2-5, with 7 bases lining up with TRBD2. Germline trimming cut 0 bases from V and 4 bases from J; bases unmatched to any gene: 8. This CDR3 region has 16 residues. Germline CDR1 is SGHTA and CDR2 is FQGNSA. The full variable domain, with the rest looked up from reference TRBV7-2 and TRBJ2-5, is GAGVSQSPSNKVTEKGKDVELRCDPISGHTALYWYRQSLGQGLEFLIYFQGNSAPDKSGLPSDRFSAERTGGSVSTLTIQRTQQEDSAVYLCASSLAPAGISETQYFGPGTRLLVL.

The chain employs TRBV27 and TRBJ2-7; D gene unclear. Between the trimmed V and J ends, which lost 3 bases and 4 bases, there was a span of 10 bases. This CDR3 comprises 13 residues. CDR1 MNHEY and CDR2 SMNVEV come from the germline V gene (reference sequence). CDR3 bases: TGTGCCAGCAGTTTCGGGCCGATTTACGAGCAGTACTTC. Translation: CASSFGPIYEQYF.

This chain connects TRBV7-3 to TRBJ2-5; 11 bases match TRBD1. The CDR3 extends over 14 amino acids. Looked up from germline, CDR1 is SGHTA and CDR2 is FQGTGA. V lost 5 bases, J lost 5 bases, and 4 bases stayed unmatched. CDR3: CASSRGTGGETQYF. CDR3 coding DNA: TGTGCCAGCAGCCGAGGGACAGGGGGGGAGACCCAGTACTTC.

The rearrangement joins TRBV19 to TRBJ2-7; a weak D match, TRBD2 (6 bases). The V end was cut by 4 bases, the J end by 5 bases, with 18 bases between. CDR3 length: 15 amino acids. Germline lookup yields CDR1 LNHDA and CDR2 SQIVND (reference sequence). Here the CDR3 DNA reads TGTGCCAGTAGTAGGCGGGGAGTACAGACTGACGAGCAGTACTTC. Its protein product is CASSRRGVQTDEQYF.

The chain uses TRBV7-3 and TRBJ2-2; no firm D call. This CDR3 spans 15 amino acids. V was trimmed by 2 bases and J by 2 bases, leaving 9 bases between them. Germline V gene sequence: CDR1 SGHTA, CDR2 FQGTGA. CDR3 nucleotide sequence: TGTGCCAGCAGCTTAGATAGGCTAAACACCGGGGAGCTGTTTTTT. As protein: CASSLDRLNTGELFF.

CDR3 coding DNA: TGTGCCAGCAGCTTAAGGTTTTCGGGACTAGCGGGGGATACGCAGTATTTT. It yields the protein CASSLRFSGLAGDTQYF. The chain uses TRBV11-2 and TRBJ2-3, with 13 bases aligning to TRBD2. The CDR3 is 17 residues long. The germline CDR1 and CDR2 sequences are SGHAT and FQNNGV. V shed 2 bases and J 6 bases; nucleotides not matched to a gene: 8.

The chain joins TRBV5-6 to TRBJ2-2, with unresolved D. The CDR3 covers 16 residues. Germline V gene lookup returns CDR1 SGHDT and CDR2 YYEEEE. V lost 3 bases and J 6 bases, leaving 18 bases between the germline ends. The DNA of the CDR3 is TGTGCCAGCAGCTCAAGCGCCACCCGGGCGGCCGGGGAGCTGTTTTTT. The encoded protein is CASSSSATRAAGELFF. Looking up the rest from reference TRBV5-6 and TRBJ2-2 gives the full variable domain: DAGVTQSPTHLIKTRGQQVTLRCSPKSGHDTVSWYQQALGQGPQFIFQYYEEEERQRGNFPDRFSGHQFPNYSSELNVNALLLGDSALYLCASSSSATRAAGELFFGEGSRLTVL.

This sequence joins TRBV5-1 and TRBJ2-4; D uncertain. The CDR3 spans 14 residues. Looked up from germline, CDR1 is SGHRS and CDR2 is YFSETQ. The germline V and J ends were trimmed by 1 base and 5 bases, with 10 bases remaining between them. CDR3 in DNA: TGCGCCAGCAGCTTGTTTTCGAGTCAAAACATTCAGTACTTC. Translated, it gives CASSLFSSQNIQYF.

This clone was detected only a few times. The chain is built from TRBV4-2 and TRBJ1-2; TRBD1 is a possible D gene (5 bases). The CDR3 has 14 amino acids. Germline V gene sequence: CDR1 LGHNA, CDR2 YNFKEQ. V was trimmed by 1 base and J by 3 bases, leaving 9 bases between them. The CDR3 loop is CASSQGQPDYGYTF. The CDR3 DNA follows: TGTGCCAGCAGCCAAGGACAGCCCGACTATGGCTACACCTTC.

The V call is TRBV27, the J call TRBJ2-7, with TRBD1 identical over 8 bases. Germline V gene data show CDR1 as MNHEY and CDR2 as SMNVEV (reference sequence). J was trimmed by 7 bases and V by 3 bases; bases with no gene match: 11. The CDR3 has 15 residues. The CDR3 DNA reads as TGTGCCAGCAGTTTTAGTCCGGACAGGGCGGGAGAGCAGTACTTC. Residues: CASSFSPDRAGEQYF.

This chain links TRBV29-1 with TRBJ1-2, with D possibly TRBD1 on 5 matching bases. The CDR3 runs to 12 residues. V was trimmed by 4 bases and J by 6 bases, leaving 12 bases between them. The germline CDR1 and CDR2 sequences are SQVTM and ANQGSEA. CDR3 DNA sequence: TGCAGCGTTGTGGTAGGGGCTAATGGCTACACCTTC. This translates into CSVVVGANGYTF.

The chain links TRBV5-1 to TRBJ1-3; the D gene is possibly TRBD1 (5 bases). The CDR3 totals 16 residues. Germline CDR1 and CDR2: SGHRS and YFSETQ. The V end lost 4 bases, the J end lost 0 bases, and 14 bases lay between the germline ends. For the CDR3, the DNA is TGCGCCAGCAGCCGGACATCGGATAGCTCTGGAAACACCATATATTTT. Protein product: CASSRTSDSSGNTIYF.

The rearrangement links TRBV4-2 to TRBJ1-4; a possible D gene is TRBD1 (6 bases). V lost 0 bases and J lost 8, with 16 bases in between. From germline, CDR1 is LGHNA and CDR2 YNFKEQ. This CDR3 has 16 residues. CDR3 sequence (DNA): TGTGCCAGCAGCCAAGATAGGTGGGGGGCAAGGGAAAAACTGTTTTTT. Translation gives CASSQDRWGAREKLFF.

CDR3 in DNA: TGTGCCAGCAGCTTAGGGGACAGGGACCAAGAGACCCAGTACTTC. Translating it yields CASSLGDRDQETQYF. The chain has TRBV11-2 and TRBJ2-5; 9 nucleotides agree with TRBD1. The CDR3 is 15 residues long. Germline CDR1 and CDR2: SGHAT and FQNNGV. The V segment lost 1 base and the J segment 0 bases; nucleotides outside the gene matches: 0.